Given below is one T cell receptor beta chain in context. The treatment: oral pan-JAK inhibitor, 5-10 mg twice daily. In alopecia areata patients, both lesional scalp punch biopsies and peripheral blood were collected. Cell sorting was applied to PBMCs, and CD4+ and CD8+ T cells were collected. These data originate in a study of CD8+ T cells in alopecia areata. The sequencing template was cDNA reverse transcribed from extracted RNA. TCRdb keeps only in-frame clones here, not all; method: immunoSEQ multiplex PCR. The data contain 200,000 to 250,000 clones, 64% of them singletons. Trimming removed 0 bases from V and 7 bases from J, with 10 bases in between. Germline CDR1 reads SGHDT; CDR2 reads YYEEEE. The CDR3 covers 13 residues.

The gene calls are TRBV5-6 and TRBJ1-2, with D uncertain. This TCR was sampled from a human donor with alopecia areata. The sequencing used CD4+ T cells sorted from blood, collected at week 4, from a patient treated with tofacitinib. CDR3 loop: CASSLASLSGYTF. CDR3 nucleotide sequence: TGTGCCAGCAGCTTGGCCTCCTTGAGTGGCTACACCTTC.